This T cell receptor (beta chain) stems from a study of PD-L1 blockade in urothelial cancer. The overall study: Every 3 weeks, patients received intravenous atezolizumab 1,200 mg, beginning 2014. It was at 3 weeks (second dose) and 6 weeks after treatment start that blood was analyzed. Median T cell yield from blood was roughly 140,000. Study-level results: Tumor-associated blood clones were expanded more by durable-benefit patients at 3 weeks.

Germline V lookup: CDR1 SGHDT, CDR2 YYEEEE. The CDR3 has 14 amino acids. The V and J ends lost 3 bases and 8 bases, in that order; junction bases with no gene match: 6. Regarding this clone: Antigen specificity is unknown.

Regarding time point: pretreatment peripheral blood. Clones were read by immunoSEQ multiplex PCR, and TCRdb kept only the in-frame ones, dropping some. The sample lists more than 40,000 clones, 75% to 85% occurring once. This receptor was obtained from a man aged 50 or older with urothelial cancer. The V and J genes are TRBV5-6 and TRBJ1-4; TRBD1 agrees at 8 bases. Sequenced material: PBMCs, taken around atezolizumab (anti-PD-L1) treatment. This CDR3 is CASSSQGAEEKLFF. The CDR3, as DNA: TGTGCCAGCAGCTCTCAGGGGGCTGAGGAAAAACTGTTTTTT.